This TCR beta chain was found in a study of CD8+ T cells in alopecia areata. Notes on the study in general: For baseline CD8+ expansion, any link to response stays uncertain with one nonresponder.

The CDR3 totals 13 residues. Germline V gene data show CDR1 as SQVTM and CDR2 as ANQGSEA. Deletions cut 3 bases from V and 5 bases from J, with 14 bases between. Treatment of the sample: oral pan-JAK inhibitor, 5-10 mg twice daily. Alopecia areata patients provided lesional scalp punch biopsies and peripheral blood. Sorted populations comprised CD4+ and CD8+ T cells obtained from PBMCs. RNA was isolated and reverse transcribed to cDNA, the sequencing template. Here immunoSEQ multiplex PCR was the method, and the copy in TCRdb shows in-frame clones only, minus some. The data contain 150,000 or so clones, about 88% of them seen just once; the ten biggest clones take up about 13%. As to this clone: Its antigen remains unknown.

The chain combines TRBV29-1 with TRBJ2-7; D is unclear. Sequenced material: CD8+ T cells sorted from blood, taken at week 4, from a patient treated with tofacitinib. This clonotype was sampled from a human donor with alopecia areata. DNA of the CDR3: TGCAGCGTTGATCTGGGCTACGGCGACGAGCAGTACTTC. Protein product: CSVDLGYGDEQYF.